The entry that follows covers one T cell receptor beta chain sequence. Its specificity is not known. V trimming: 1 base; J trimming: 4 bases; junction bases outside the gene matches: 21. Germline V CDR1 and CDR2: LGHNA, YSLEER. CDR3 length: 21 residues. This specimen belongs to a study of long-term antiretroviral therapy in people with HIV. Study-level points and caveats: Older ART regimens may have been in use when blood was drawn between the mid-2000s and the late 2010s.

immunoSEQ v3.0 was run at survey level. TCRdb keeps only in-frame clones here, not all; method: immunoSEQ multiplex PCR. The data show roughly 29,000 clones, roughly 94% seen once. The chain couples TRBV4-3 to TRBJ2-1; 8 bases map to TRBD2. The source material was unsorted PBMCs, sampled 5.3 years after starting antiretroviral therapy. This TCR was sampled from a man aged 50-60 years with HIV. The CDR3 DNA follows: TGCGCCAGCAGCCAAGGAGCGGGGGAAGGAAATGTAGAAATTGGGTACAATGAGCAGTTCTTC. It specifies CASSQGAGEGNVEIGYNEQFF.